This T cell receptor (beta chain) originates from a study of T cells in Graves' hyperthyroidism and ophthalmopathy. Trimming pared 2 bases from V and 3 bases from J, leaving 14 bases between. CDR1 and CDR2 (germline): LGHNA, YNFKEQ. This CDR3 has 15 residues. This clonotype was detected a few times. Amplified TCR beta CDR3 regions derived from RNA transcripts. Researchers ran a first-round RT-PCR on the TCR CDR3 using the HTBI primer set. TCRdb re-called the multiplex PCR reads through MiXCR, storing one row per CDR3 protein. The sample has about 560,000 distinct CDR3 sequences; 16% are singletons. The receptor's source is a woman younger than 30 with Graves' hyperthyroidism. The chain carries TRBV4-2 and TRBJ2-7; D possibly corresponds to TRBD2 (5 bases). The sequenced material came from blood. In DNA, the CDR3 is TGTGCCAGCAGCCAATTTCCCGGACTGAGCTACGAGCAGTACTTC. It specifies CASSQFPGLSYEQYF.